The rows below give T cell receptor beta chains drawn from one sample of a study of T-cell reconstitution after alpha-beta-depleted transplantation in children. MiXCR, applied by TCRdb to the PCR reads, yields one record per CDR3 protein. Found here are around 600,000 distinct CDR3 sequences, 16% of them singletons; the top ten hold 0.8% to 1.1%. Here the sequenced sample was PBMCs from the stem cell graft donor, taken from the stem cell graft. Receptor source: a human donor who donated a stem cell graft to a child with acute myeloid leukemia. The CDR3 runs from the conserved cysteine through the conserved F or W. D genes are given only for firm matches. Clone size is shown for a subset of rows, as once, few, many or a class of expanded clone.

d_gene	v_gene	j_gene	abundance	CDR3aa	CDR3nt
-	TRBV5-5	TRBJ1-6	-	CASSPGAQGLRNSPLHF	TGTGCCAGCAGCCCTGGCGCGCAGGGGCTAAGAAATTCACCCCTCCACTTT
-	TRBV6-2/TRBV6-3	TRBJ2-2	few	CASASAPTGELFF	TGTGCCAGCGCGTCCGCTCCCACCGGGGAGCTGTTTTTT
-	TRBV30	TRBJ2-2	-	CAWSVPGRQAGELFF	TGTGCCTGGAGTGTGCCAGGGCGGCAGGCCGGGGAGCTGTTTTTT
TRBD2	TRBV20-1	TRBJ2-1	many	CSARGDDPGTSGGAYNEQFF	TGCAGTGCTAGAGGTGACGACCCCGGGACTAGCGGGGGCGCCTACAATGAGCAGTTCTTC
-	TRBV7-2	TRBJ2-3	-	CASSRRDTQYF	TGTGCCAGCAGCCGGAGAGATACGCAGTATTTT
TRBD2	TRBV7-9	TRBJ2-3	-	CASSKPGLAATDTQYF	TGTGCCAGCAGCAAACCGGGACTAGCGGCTACAGATACGCAGTATTTT
-	TRBV20-1	TRBJ2-2	many	CSARGWETGELFF	TGCAGTGCTAGAGGGTGGGAGACCGGGGAGCTGTTTTTT
TRBD1	TRBV7-6	TRBJ2-7	-	CASSLEGTGDYEQYF	TGTGCCAGCAGCTTAGAAGGGACAGGGGACTACGAGCAGTACTTC
-	TRBV20-1	TRBJ1-2	many	CSASADRDLGVHGYTF	TGCAGTGCTAGCGCAGACAGAGACTTAGGGGTCCATGGCTACACCTTC
-	TRBV18	TRBJ1-2	many	CASSPYDYGYTF	TGTGCCAGCTCACCGTACGATTATGGCTACACCTTC
-	TRBV12-3/TRBV12-4	TRBJ1-3	many	CASSSLIGNTIYF	TGTGCCAGCAGTTCCTTGATTGGAAACACCATATATTTT
TRBD1	TRBV29-1	TRBJ2-1	many	CSVEDLRTGHEQFF	TGCAGCGTTGAAGATCTTAGGACAGGCCATGAGCAGTTCTTC
TRBD1	TRBV12-3/TRBV12-4	TRBJ1-2	many	CASSRTGRIRYTF	TGTGCCAGCAGTCGGACAGGGAGAATCCGCTACACCTTC
TRBD1	TRBV3-1	TRBJ1-6	-	CASSFRQGGNSPLHF	TGTGCCAGCAGCTTCCGACAGGGCGGGAATTCACCCCTCCACTTT
TRBD2	TRBV7-7	TRBJ2-5	few	CASSLGAGAQETQYF	TGTGCCAGCAGCTTAGGAGCGGGGGCTCAAGAGACCCAGTACTTC
-	TRBV7-9	TRBJ1-5	few	CASSLEPTGTQPQHF	TGTGCCAGCAGCTTAGAACCCACAGGGACTCAGCCCCAGCATTTT
-	TRBV20-1	TRBJ1-6	many	CSARMAGRQYNSPLHF	TGCAGTGCTAGAATGGCGGGCAGGCAATATAATTCACCCCTCCACTTT
-	TRBV20-1	TRBJ2-7	many	CSARDLDGFSYEQYF	TGCAGTGCTAGAGATCTCGATGGATTCTCCTACGAGCAGTACTTC
TRBD1	TRBV7-8	TRBJ1-1	-	CASSWGQGLKNTEAFF	TGTGCCAGCAGCTGGGGACAGGGCCTCAAGAACACTGAAGCTTTCTTT
-	TRBV7-2	TRBJ2-3	many	CASSEGKLSTDTQYF	TGTGCCAGCAGTGAGGGGAAACTTAGCACAGATACGCAGTATTTT
TRBD1	TRBV20-1	TRBJ1-2	many	CSARMDRGNYGYTF	TGCAGTGCTAGAATGGACAGGGGGAACTATGGCTACACCTTC
-	TRBV12-3/TRBV12-4	TRBJ2-3	-	CASSFLPDTQYF	TGTGCCAGCAGTTTTCTACCAGATACGCAGTATTTT
TRBD2	TRBV3-1	TRBJ2-1	-	CASSQEPGGTSGGSYNEQFF	TGTGCCAGCAGCCAAGAACCCGGGGGGACTAGCGGGGGGTCCTACAATGAGCAGTTCTTC
TRBD1	TRBV20-1	TRBJ1-1	few	CSAPGTVYSEAFF	TGCAGTGCTCCCGGGACAGTGTACAGTGAAGCTTTCTTT
-	TRBV7-9	TRBJ2-7	-	CASSPAEGKVNEQYF	TGTGCCAGCAGCCCAGCGGAAGGGAAGGTTAACGAGCAGTACTTC
TRBD1	TRBV20-1	TRBJ2-5	many	CSARTGGKETQYF	TGCAGTGCTAGGACAGGGGGTAAAGAGACCCAGTACTTC
TRBD1	TRBV25-1	TRBJ1-6	-	CASIGLGTDNSPLHF	TGTGCCAGCATCGGACTCGGGACAGATAATTCACCCCTCCACTTT
TRBD1	TRBV11-2	TRBJ1-1	-	CASSLNTGGRNTEAFF	TGTGCCAGCAGCTTAAACACAGGGGGACGTAACACTGAAGCTTTCTTT
-	TRBV25-1	TRBJ1-1	-	CASSDRTSLATEAFF	TGTGCCAGCAGTGACCGCACCTCCTTGGCCACTGAAGCTTTCTTT
TRBD1	TRBV5-5	TRBJ2-7	few	CASTLAGRGQDEQYF	TGTGCCAGCACGCTCGCGGGCAGGGGGCAGGACGAGCAGTACTTC
TRBD2	TRBV6-1	TRBJ2-1	few	CASSDSGTRPWNEQFF	TGTGCCAGCAGTGATTCGGGGACTAGACCCTGGAATGAGCAGTTCTTC
-	TRBV27	TRBJ2-5	many	CASSSPPQETQYF	TGTGCCAGCAGTTCGCCTCCTCAAGAGACCCAGTACTTC
TRBD2	TRBV20-1	TRBJ2-1	many	CSAREQRERYNEQFF	TGCAGTGCTAGAGAACAGCGGGAGAGATACAATGAGCAGTTCTTC
-	TRBV7-2	TRBJ1-2	few	CASSLVVAGYGYTF	TGTGCCAGCAGCTTAGTTGTAGCAGGGTATGGCTACACCTTC
-	TRBV20-1	TRBJ2-7	few	CSARAGSYLYEQYF	TGCAGTGCTAGAGCAGGGAGCTATCTCTACGAGCAGTACTTC
-	TRBV11-2	TRBJ2-2	few	CASSSFQGWTGELFF	TGTGCCAGCAGCTCTTTCCAGGGTTGGACCGGGGAGCTGTTTTTT
TRBD1	TRBV24-1	TRBJ1-1	-	CATSDRQGGTEAFF	TGTGCCACCAGTGATAGACAGGGCGGCACTGAAGCTTTCTTT
-	TRBV20-1	TRBJ1-3	many	CSARRTAGNTIYF	TGCAGTGCTAGGAGGACGGCTGGAAACACCATATATTTT
-	TRBV24-1	TRBJ2-1	few	CATSDRSGSSYNEQFF	TGTGCCACCAGTGACCGGTCAGGGAGCTCCTACAATGAGCAGTTCTTC